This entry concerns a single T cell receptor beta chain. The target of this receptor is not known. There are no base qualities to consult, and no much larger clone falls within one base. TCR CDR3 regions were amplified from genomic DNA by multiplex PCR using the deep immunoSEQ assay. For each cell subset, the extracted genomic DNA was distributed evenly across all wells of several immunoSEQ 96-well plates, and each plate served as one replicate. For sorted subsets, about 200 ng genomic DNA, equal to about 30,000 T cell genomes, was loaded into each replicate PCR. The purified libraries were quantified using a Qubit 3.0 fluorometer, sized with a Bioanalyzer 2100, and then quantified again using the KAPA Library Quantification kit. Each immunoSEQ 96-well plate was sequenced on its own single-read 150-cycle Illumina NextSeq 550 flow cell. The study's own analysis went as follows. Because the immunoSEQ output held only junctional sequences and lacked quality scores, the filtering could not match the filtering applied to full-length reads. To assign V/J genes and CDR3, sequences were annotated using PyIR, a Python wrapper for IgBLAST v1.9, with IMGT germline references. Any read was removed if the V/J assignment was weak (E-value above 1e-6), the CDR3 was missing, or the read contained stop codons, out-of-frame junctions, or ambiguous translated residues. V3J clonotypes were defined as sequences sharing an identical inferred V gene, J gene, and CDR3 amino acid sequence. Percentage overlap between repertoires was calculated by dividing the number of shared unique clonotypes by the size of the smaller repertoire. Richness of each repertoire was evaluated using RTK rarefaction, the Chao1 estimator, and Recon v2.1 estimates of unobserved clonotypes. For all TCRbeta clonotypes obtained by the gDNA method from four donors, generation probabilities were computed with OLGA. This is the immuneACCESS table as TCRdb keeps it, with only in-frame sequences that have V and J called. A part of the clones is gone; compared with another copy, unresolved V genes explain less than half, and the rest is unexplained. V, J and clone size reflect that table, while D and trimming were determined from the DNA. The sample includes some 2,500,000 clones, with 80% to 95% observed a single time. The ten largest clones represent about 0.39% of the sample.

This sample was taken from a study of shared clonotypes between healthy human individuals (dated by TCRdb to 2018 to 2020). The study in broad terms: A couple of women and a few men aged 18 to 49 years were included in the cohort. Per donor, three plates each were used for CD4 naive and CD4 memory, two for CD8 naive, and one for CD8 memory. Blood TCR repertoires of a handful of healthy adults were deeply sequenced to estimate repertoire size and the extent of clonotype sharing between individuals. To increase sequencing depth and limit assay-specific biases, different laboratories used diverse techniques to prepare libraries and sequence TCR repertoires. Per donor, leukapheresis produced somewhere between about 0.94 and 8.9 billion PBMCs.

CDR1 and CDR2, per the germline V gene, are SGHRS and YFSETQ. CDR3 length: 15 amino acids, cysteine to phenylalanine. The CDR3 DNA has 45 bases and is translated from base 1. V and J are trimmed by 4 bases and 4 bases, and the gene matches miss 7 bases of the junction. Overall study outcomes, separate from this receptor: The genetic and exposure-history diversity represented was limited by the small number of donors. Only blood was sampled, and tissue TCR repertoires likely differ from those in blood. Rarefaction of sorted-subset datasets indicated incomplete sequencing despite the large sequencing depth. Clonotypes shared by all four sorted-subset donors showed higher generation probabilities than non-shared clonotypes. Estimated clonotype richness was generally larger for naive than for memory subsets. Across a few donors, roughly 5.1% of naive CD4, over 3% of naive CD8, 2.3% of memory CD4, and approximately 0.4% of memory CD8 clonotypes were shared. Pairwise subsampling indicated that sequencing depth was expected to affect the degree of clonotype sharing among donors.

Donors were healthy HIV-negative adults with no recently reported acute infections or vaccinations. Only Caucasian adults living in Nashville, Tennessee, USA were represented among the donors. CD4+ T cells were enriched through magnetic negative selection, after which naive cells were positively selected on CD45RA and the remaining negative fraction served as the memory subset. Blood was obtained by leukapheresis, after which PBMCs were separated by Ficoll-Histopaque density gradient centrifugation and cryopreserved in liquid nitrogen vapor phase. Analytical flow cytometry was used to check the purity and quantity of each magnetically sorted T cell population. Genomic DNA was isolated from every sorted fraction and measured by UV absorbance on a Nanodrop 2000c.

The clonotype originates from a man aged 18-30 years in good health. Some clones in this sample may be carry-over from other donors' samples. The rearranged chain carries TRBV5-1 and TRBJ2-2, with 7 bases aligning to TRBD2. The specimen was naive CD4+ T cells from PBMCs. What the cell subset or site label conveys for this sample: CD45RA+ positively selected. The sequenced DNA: TGCGCCAGCAGCCCCGGGACTATGGGCACCGGGGAGCTGTTTTTT. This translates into CASSPGTMGTGELFF. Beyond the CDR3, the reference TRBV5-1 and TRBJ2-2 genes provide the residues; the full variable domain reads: KAGVTQTPRYLIKTRGQQVTLSCSPISGHRSVSWYQQTPGQGLQFLFEYFSETQRNKGNFPGRFSGRQFSNSRSEMNVSTLELGDSALYLCASSPGTMGTGELFFGEGSRLTVL.